Listed below are T cell receptor beta chains from one sample, sequenced in a study of PD-1 blockade in classical Hodgkin lymphoma. Measured with immunoSEQ multiplex PCR; TCRdb has only the in-frame clones, and not every one. The sample has 35,000 to 50,000 clones, 60% to 80% seen once. Sequencing used peripheral blood mononuclear cells (PBMCs), obtained before the fourth cycle of nivolumab. The receptors originated from a human donor with classical Hodgkin lymphoma. The CDR3 runs from the conserved cysteine through the conserved F or W. Fields, in order: clone size, CDR3 length, D gene, J gene, V gene, CDR3 protein, CDR3 DNA. A D gene is named only where the DNA matches it firmly. A row's size may be missing; if present it is once, few, many or a size class.

clone_size: -
cdr3_length: 11
d_call: -
j_call: TRBJ2-3
v_call: TRBV6-5
cdr3_aa: CASSPADTQYF
cdr3_nt: TGTGCCAGCAGCCCAGCAGATACGCAGTATTTT

clone_size: -
cdr3_length: 14
d_call: -
j_call: TRBJ1-1
v_call: TRBV28
cdr3_aa: CASSLPGLNTEAFF
cdr3_nt: TGTGCCAGCAGCCTACCCGGACTGAACACTGAAGCTTTCTTT

clone_size: -
cdr3_length: 13
d_call: -
j_call: TRBJ1-1
v_call: TRBV5-1
cdr3_aa: CASSQLRGTEAFF
cdr3_nt: TGCGCCAGCAGCCAACTCAGGGGCACTGAAGCTTTCTTT

clone_size: -
cdr3_length: 11
d_call: -
j_call: TRBJ2-7
v_call: TRBV10-2
cdr3_aa: CASSEPPEQYF
cdr3_nt: TGCGCCAGCAGTGAGCCCCCGGAGCAGTACTTC

clone_size: -
cdr3_length: 17
d_call: TRBD2
j_call: TRBJ2-5
v_call: TRBV19
cdr3_aa: CASSRNRASGTEETQYF
cdr3_nt: TGTGCCAGTAGCAGAAATCGGGCTAGCGGGACTGAAGAGACCCAGTACTTC

clone_size: -
cdr3_length: 12
d_call: -
j_call: TRBJ1-1
v_call: TRBV29-1
cdr3_aa: CSVGGRNTEAFF
cdr3_nt: TGCAGCGTGGGGGGGCGGAATACTGAAGCTTTCTTT

clone_size: -
cdr3_length: 15
d_call: -
j_call: TRBJ2-1
v_call: TRBV2
cdr3_aa: CASRVDPGSYNEQFF
cdr3_nt: TGTGCCAGCCGGGTGGACCCCGGCTCCTACAATGAGCAGTTCTTC

clone_size: -
cdr3_length: 15
d_call: -
j_call: TRBJ1-2
v_call: TRBV9
cdr3_aa: CASSVDDWGADGYTF
cdr3_nt: TGTGCCAGCAGCGTAGACGATTGGGGGGCGGATGGCTACACCTTC

clone_size: few
cdr3_length: 13
d_call: -
j_call: TRBJ2-1
v_call: TRBV27
cdr3_aa: CASSDDGYNEQFF
cdr3_nt: TGTGCCAGCAGCGACGACGGATACAATGAGCAGTTCTTC

clone_size: -
cdr3_length: 16
d_call: -
j_call: TRBJ1-3
v_call: TRBV21-1
cdr3_aa: CAPLRQGRGTGNTIYF
cdr3_nt: TGTGCCCCCTTAAGACAGGGGAGAGGAACTGGAAACACCATATATTTT

clone_size: few
cdr3_length: 15
d_call: TRBD2
j_call: TRBJ2-5
v_call: TRBV5-1
cdr3_aa: CASTGTSGEQETQYF
cdr3_nt: TGCGCCAGCACTGGGACTAGCGGGGAACAAGAGACCCAGTACTTC

clone_size: -
cdr3_length: 15
d_call: -
j_call: TRBJ1-1
v_call: TRBV7-2
cdr3_aa: CASSPDGQMNTEAFF
cdr3_nt: TGTGCCAGCAGCCCGGACGGCCAGATGAACACTGAAGCTTTCTTT

clone_size: -
cdr3_length: 15
d_call: TRBD2
j_call: TRBJ2-5
v_call: TRBV9
cdr3_aa: CASSASGGLAETQYF
cdr3_nt: TGTGCCAGCAGCGCCTCGGGGGGGCTGGCAGAGACCCAGTACTTC

clone_size: -
cdr3_length: 16
d_call: TRBD2
j_call: TRBJ2-5
v_call: TRBV6-5
cdr3_aa: CASSYGASSGGETQYF
cdr3_nt: TGTGCCAGCAGTTACGGGGCGAGTAGCGGGGGGGAGACCCAGTACTTC

clone_size: medium-sized
cdr3_length: 14
d_call: -
j_call: TRBJ2-7
v_call: TRBV7-9
cdr3_aa: CASSLDEKVHEQYF
cdr3_nt: TGTGCCAGCAGCTTAGACGAAAAGGTCCACGAGCAGTACTTC

clone_size: -
cdr3_length: 14
d_call: -
j_call: TRBJ1-3
v_call: TRBV28
cdr3_aa: CASNAGDARNTIYF
cdr3_nt: TGTGCCAGCAACGCCGGGGATGCTCGAAACACCATATATTTT

clone_size: -
cdr3_length: 18
d_call: -
j_call: TRBJ2-6
v_call: TRBV7-2
cdr3_aa: CASSPSRAGPSGANVLTF
cdr3_nt: TGTGCCAGCAGCCCGTCTAGGGCAGGTCCCTCTGGGGCCAACGTCCTGACTTTC

clone_size: -
cdr3_length: 14
d_call: TRBD2
j_call: TRBJ2-5
v_call: TRBV19
cdr3_aa: CASSTLAQQETQYF
cdr3_nt: TGTGCCAGTAGTACACTAGCGCAACAAGAGACCCAGTACTTC

clone_size: few
cdr3_length: 15
d_call: -
j_call: TRBJ2-4
v_call: TRBV11-1
cdr3_aa: CASSSLWGKGYIQYF
cdr3_nt: TGTGCCAGCAGCTCTTTGTGGGGCAAGGGCTACATTCAGTACTTC

clone_size: once
cdr3_length: 15
d_call: -
j_call: TRBJ2-1
v_call: TRBV5-4
cdr3_aa: CASSLGGAVYNEQFF
cdr3_nt: TGTGCCAGCAGCCTTGGGGGGGCGGTCTACAATGAGCAGTTCTTC

clone_size: -
cdr3_length: 12
d_call: -
j_call: TRBJ2-7
v_call: TRBV7-6
cdr3_aa: CASSSVAYEQYF
cdr3_nt: TGTGCCAGCAGCTCCGTGGCCTACGAGCAGTACTTC

clone_size: once
cdr3_length: 11
d_call: -
j_call: TRBJ2-5
v_call: TRBV20-1
cdr3_aa: CSAREMKTQYF
cdr3_nt: TGCAGTGCTAGAGAAATGAAGACCCAGTACTTC

clone_size: -
cdr3_length: 16
d_call: TRBD1
j_call: TRBJ2-1
v_call: TRBV7-9
cdr3_aa: CASSLDQGANYNEQFF
cdr3_nt: TGTGCCAGCAGCTTAGATCAGGGGGCGAACTACAATGAGCAGTTCTTC

clone_size: -
cdr3_length: 15
d_call: -
j_call: TRBJ2-1
v_call: TRBV9
cdr3_aa: CASSPTAVRNNEQFF
cdr3_nt: TGTGCCAGCAGCCCCACGGCAGTTAGAAACAATGAGCAGTTCTTC

clone_size: -
cdr3_length: 15
d_call: -
j_call: TRBJ1-1
v_call: TRBV2
cdr3_aa: CTSRGRGEVDTEAFF
cdr3_nt: TGTACCTCCCGAGGACGAGGGGAGGTGGACACTGAAGCTTTCTTT

clone_size: -
cdr3_length: 14
d_call: TRBD1
j_call: TRBJ2-7
v_call: TRBV19
cdr3_aa: CASSAGQGTYEQYF
cdr3_nt: TGTGCCAGTAGTGCAGGACAGGGAACCTACGAGCAGTACTTC

clone_size: -
cdr3_length: 14
d_call: -
j_call: TRBJ1-4
v_call: TRBV6-5
cdr3_aa: CASSYSRGRKKLFF
cdr3_nt: TGTGCCAGCAGTTACTCGAGAGGAAGGAAAAAACTGTTTTTT

clone_size: medium-sized
cdr3_length: 15
d_call: -
j_call: TRBJ1-3
v_call: TRBV4-2
cdr3_aa: CASSQVPDTRNTIYF
cdr3_nt: TGTGCCAGCAGCCAAGTTCCAGACACCCGGAACACCATATATTTT

clone_size: -
cdr3_length: 16
d_call: -
j_call: TRBJ1-4
v_call: TRBV13
cdr3_aa: CASSPTSQGFGEKLFF
cdr3_nt: TGTGCCAGCAGTCCAACATCACAGGGATTCGGGGAAAAACTGTTTTTT

clone_size: many
cdr3_length: 12
d_call: -
j_call: TRBJ2-5
v_call: TRBV5-4
cdr3_aa: CASSLEFETQYF
cdr3_nt: TGTGCCAGCAGCTTAGAGTTTGAGACCCAGTACTTC

clone_size: once
cdr3_length: 16
d_call: -
j_call: TRBJ2-7
v_call: TRBV7-6
cdr3_aa: CASSPRTAQWVYEQYF
cdr3_nt: TGTGCCAGCAGCCCGAGGACAGCTCAATGGGTCTACGAGCAGTACTTC

clone_size: -
cdr3_length: 15
d_call: -
j_call: TRBJ1-4
v_call: TRBV28
cdr3_aa: CASSSSRTLNEKLFF
cdr3_nt: TGTGCCAGCAGTTCGAGCCGAACCCTTAATGAAAAACTGTTTTTT

clone_size: once
cdr3_length: 15
d_call: -
j_call: TRBJ1-3
v_call: TRBV4-2
cdr3_aa: CASSQDRETGNTIYF
cdr3_nt: TGTGCCAGCAGCCAAGACCGGGAAACTGGAAACACCATATATTTT

clone_size: -
cdr3_length: 11
d_call: -
j_call: TRBJ1-4
v_call: TRBV6-6
cdr3_aa: CASRMDEKLFF
cdr3_nt: TGTGCCAGCAGAATGGATGAAAAACTGTTTTTT

clone_size: few
cdr3_length: 18
d_call: -
j_call: TRBJ2-5
v_call: TRBV11-2
cdr3_aa: CASSLDLALGGPQETQYF
cdr3_nt: TGTGCCAGCAGCTTAGATTTGGCCCTCGGGGGACCACAAGAGACCCAGTACTTC

clone_size: -
cdr3_length: 15
d_call: TRBD1
j_call: TRBJ2-7
v_call: TRBV27
cdr3_aa: CASSSTPGQGYEQYF
cdr3_nt: TGTGCCAGCAGTTCGACGCCGGGACAGGGCTACGAGCAGTACTTC